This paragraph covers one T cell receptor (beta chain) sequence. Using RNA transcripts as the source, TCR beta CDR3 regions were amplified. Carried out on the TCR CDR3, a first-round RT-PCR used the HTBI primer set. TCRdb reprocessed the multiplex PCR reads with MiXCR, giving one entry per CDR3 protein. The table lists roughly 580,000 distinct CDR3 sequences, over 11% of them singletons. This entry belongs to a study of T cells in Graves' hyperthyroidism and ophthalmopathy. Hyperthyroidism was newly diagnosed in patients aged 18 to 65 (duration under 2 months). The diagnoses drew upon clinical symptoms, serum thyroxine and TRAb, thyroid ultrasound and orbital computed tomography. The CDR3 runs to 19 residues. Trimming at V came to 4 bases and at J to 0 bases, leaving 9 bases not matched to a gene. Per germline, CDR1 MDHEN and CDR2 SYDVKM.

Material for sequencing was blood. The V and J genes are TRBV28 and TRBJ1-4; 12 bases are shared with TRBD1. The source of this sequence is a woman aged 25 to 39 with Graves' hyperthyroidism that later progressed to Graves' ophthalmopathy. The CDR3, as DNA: TGTGCCAGCAGTTCACCGGGACAGGGGGCGAGTACAACTAATGAAAAACTGTTTTTT. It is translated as CASSSPGQGASTTNEKLFF. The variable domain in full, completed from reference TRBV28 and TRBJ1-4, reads DVKVTQSSRYLVKRTGEKVFLECVQDMDHENMFWYRQDPGLGLRLIYFSYDVKMKEKGDIPEGYSVSREKKERFSLILESASTNQTSMYLCASSSPGQGASTTNEKLFFGSGTQLSVL.